This entry lists 24 T cell receptor beta chains sequenced from one sample in a study of blood T cell repertoires in COVID-19. Repertoires were generated with immunoSEQ multiplex PCR, while TCRdb's copy carries only in-frame clones and drops some. The repertoire holds over 300,000 clones, with about 90% as singletons. Sequenced input: peripheral blood. The origin of the receptors is a man in his forties or fifties with acute or convalescent COVID-19.

The V call is TRBV4-1, the J call TRBJ1-5, with a possible D match to TRBD1 (5 bases). With 5 bases removed from V and 4 bases from J, the gap between germline ends came to 15 bases. This CDR3 is built from 15 residues. Germline V CDR1 and CDR2: MGHRA, YSYEKL. CDR3 residues: CASSTKPGGNQPQHF. Written as DNA, the CDR3 is TGCGCCAGCAGCACAAAGCCCGGGGGGAATCAGCCCCAGCATTTT.

The V gene is TRBV5-4, the J gene TRBJ2-7; 11 nucleotides align to TRBD2. Germline V gene data show CDR1 as SGHNT and CDR2 as YYREEE (reference sequence). This CDR3 has 16 residues. Trimming took 1 base from V and 1 from J; bases not matched to a gene: 4. The CDR3 coding sequence is TGTGCCAGCAGCTTGTCGGGACTAGCGGTATCCTACGAGCAGTACTTC. Its protein is CASSLSGLAVSYEQYF.

The chain couples TRBV14 to TRBJ1-2, with D unresolved. Germline CDR1 and CDR2: SGHDN and FVKESK. This CDR3 is 14 amino acids long. V lost 1 base to trimming and J lost 4 bases, with 10 bases between them. As DNA, the CDR3 is TGTGCCAGCAGCCAAGGGGGAGCGGGCTATGGCTACACCTTC. This codes for CASSQGGAGYGYTF.

The rearrangement links TRBV3-1 (or the pseudogene TRBV3-2) to TRBJ2-1; D may be TRBD1 (6 bases). The CDR3 sequence is 15 residues long. V was pared by 0 bases and J by 6 bases, with 12 bases between. The V gene's germline CDR1 is LGHDT and CDR2 YNNKEL (reference sequence). The CDR3 protein is CASSQDFVGGNEQFF. CDR3 DNA: TGTGCCAGCAGCCAAGATTTCGTAGGGGGCAATGAGCAGTTCTTC.

The CDR3 nucleotides read TGCGCCAGCAGCCCCACCGCGGCGAACACCGGGGAGCTGTTTTTT. Its translation is CASSPTAANTGELFF. The rearrangement joins TRBV4-1 to TRBJ2-2; D not certain. The CDR3 has 15 residues. Germline-derived CDR1 and CDR2 are MGHRA and YSYEKL. V shed 4 bases and J shed 0 bases, with 9 bases lying between them.

V and J are TRBV11-1 and TRBJ1-4; D gene uncertain. CDR1 is SGHAT, CDR2 FQDESV, per germline (reference sequence). V gave up 6 bases and J gave up 3 bases, with 8 bases separating them. CDR3 length equals 13 residues. The CDR3 region is CASSFGSNEKLFF. Here the CDR3 DNA reads TGTGCCAGCAGTTTCGGGTCTAATGAAAAACTGTTTTTT.

This clone was detected only a few times. The rearrangement links TRBV6-2 or TRBV6-3 to TRBJ1-2; 10 bases are a match to TRBD1. The CDR3 extends over 15 amino acids. The V segment lost 2 bases and the J segment 7 bases; nucleotides outside the gene matches: 7. CDR1 and CDR2 (germline): MNHEY, SVGEGT. CDR3 sequence: CASSYTGTGVTGYTF. CDR3 sequence (DNA): TGTGCCAGCAGTTACACCGGGACAGGGGTTACTGGCTACACCTTC.

The chain combines TRBV7-3 with TRBJ2-2; a weak D match, TRBD2 (6 bases). Germline CDR1 is SGHTA and CDR2 is FQGTGA. CDR3 length: 16 residues. Between the trimmed V and J ends, which lost 2 bases and 0 bases, there was a span of 10 bases. Here the CDR3 reads CASSLLANANTGELFF. The CDR3 DNA reads as TGTGCCAGCAGCTTACTAGCGAACGCGAACACCGGGGAGCTGTTTTTT.

The genes are TRBV27 and TRBJ2-7, with 10 bases lining up with TRBD2. V trimming: 0 bases; J trimming: 3 bases; junction bases outside the gene matches: 2. The germline CDR1 and CDR2 sequences are MNHEY and SMNVEV (reference sequence). The CDR3 has 15 residues. CDR3 in amino acids: CASSLSWTSGYEQYF. CDR3 nucleotides: TGTGCCAGCAGTTTATCGTGGACTAGCGGCTACGAGCAGTACTTC.

The rearrangement uses TRBV27 and TRBJ2-1, with 7 bases identical to TRBD1. The trim removed 5 bases at V and 5 bases at J, leaving 18 bases unmatched. The germline V gene encodes CDR1 MNHEY and CDR2 SMNVEV (reference sequence). This CDR3 has 18 residues. CDR3 sequence reads: CASSPRFGTVYRDNEQFF. CDR3 bases: TGTGCCAGCAGTCCAAGATTTGGGACAGTCTACAGAGACAATGAGCAGTTCTTC.

The chain couples TRBV4-2 to TRBJ1-4; 8 bases align to TRBD1. Trimming took 3 bases from V and 4 from J; bases not matched to a gene: 4. The germline gives CDR1 LGHNA, CDR2 YNFKEQ. This CDR3 region has 15 residues. The CDR3 loop is CASSHYRGGNEKLFF. CDR3 in DNA: TGTGCCAGCAGCCACTACAGGGGGGGTAATGAAAAACTGTTTTTT.

This rearrangement joins TRBV27 to TRBJ1-1, with 10 bases fitting TRBD1. The J segment lost 5 bases and the V segment lost 2 bases, leaving 5 bases of the junction unmatched. CDR1 is MNHEY, CDR2 SMNVEV, per germline (reference sequence). The CDR3 sequence is 15 residues long. CDR3 DNA: TGTGCCAGCAGTTTAAGACAGGGGGCCAGGACTGAAGCTTTCTTT. Translating it yields CASSLRQGARTEAFF.

The chain links TRBV6-5 to TRBJ2-7, with a possible D match to TRBD1 (6 bases). Germline V gives CDR1 MNHEY, CDR2 SVGAGI. This CDR3 spans 13 amino acids. The ends were cut back, 5 bases at V and 8 bases at J, with 16 bases in the middle. DNA of the CDR3: TGTGCCAGCAGTAGGCCGGGACACTTTAAGCAGTACTTC. Protein product: CASSRPGHFKQYF.

V usage is TRBV5-5 and J usage is TRBJ1-5; D gene uncertain. Between the trimmed V and J ends, which lost 0 bases and 3 bases, there was a span of 10 bases. CDR3 length: 15 residues. From germline, CDR1 is SGHKS and CDR2 YYEKEE (reference sequence). The CDR3 protein is CASSLAVNINQPQHF. The CDR3 DNA sequence: TGTGCCAGCAGCTTGGCGGTTAATATCAATCAGCCCCAGCATTTT. The full variable domain, rest sourced from reference TRBV5-5 and TRBJ1-5, is DAGVTQSPTHLIKTRGQQVTLRCSPISGHKSVSWYQQVLGQGPQFIFQYYEKEERGRGNFPDRFSARQFPNYSSELNVNALLLGDSALYLCASSLAVNINQPQHFGDGTRLSIL.

The chain couples TRBV27 to TRBJ2-5, with a tentative D call TRBD2 (6 bases). Germline CDR1 is MNHEY and CDR2 is SMNVEV (reference sequence). The ends were cut back, 3 bases at V and 3 bases at J, with 17 bases in the middle. This CDR3 comprises 16 residues. The CDR3 sequence: CASSFPATGGEETQYF. CDR3 DNA: TGTGCCAGCAGTTTTCCAGCTACAGGAGGGGAAGAGACCCAGTACTTC.

The rearrangement uses TRBV2 and TRBJ2-1; 8 nucleotides line up with TRBD1. CDR1 and CDR2 from the germline V gene are SNHLY and FYNNEI. The V gene end was trimmed by 10 bases and the J gene end by 4 bases; junction bases not matched to a gene: 12. The CDR3 length is 15 residues. The CDR3 nucleotides are TGTGCCACCGCGGGCCGACAGGGGTTATACAATGAGCAGTTCTTC. It encodes CATAGRQGLYNEQFF.

The rearrangement links TRBV29-1 to TRBJ2-2; D perhaps matches TRBD1 (6 bases). This CDR3 is built from 15 residues. V dropped 3 bases and J dropped 8 bases, with 19 bases sitting between them. Germline V lookup: CDR1 SQVTM, CDR2 ANQGSEA. In DNA form, the CDR3 reads TGCAGCGTTGAGGTCGGGACATCCACCGGGGGGGAGCTGTTTTTT. Encoded protein: CSVEVGTSTGGELFF.

This clone was seen just once. J is TRBJ1-1 and V is TRBV21-1; the table gives TRBD1 as D, unverified against the DNA. TRBV21-1 is a known pseudogene. CDR3 size: 13 residues. CDR3 DNA: TGTGCCAGCATTCCCAGGGCAAGCACTGAAGCTTTCTTT. It specifies CASIPRASTEAFF.

This sequence joins TRBV7-9 and TRBJ1-1; D gene uncertain. The CDR3 spans 13 residues. The germline V and J ends were trimmed by 4 bases and 2 bases, with 8 bases remaining between them. Germline V lookup: CDR1 SEHNR, CDR2 FQNEAQ (reference sequence). The CDR3 is CASSWATNTEAFF. The CDR3 DNA follows: TGTGCCAGCAGCTGGGCCACAAACACTGAAGCTTTCTTT.

V is TRBV7-9 and J is TRBJ1-6, with a tentative D call TRBD1 (6 bases). Germline CDR1 is SEHNR and CDR2 is FQNEAQ (reference sequence). V lost 4 bases to trimming and J lost 11 bases, with 15 bases between them. This CDR3 is built from 14 residues. The CDR3 DNA reads TGTGCCAGCAGCTCACAGGGATATTCCCCACCCCTCCACTTT. It encodes CASSSQGYSPPLHF.

This chain joins TRBV5-5 and TRBJ1-1; possibly TRBD1 for D (5 bases). From germline, CDR1 is SGHKS and CDR2 YYEKEE (reference sequence). The CDR3 is 14 residues long. The V end was cut by 2 bases, the J end by 0 bases, with 8 bases between. For the CDR3, the DNA is TGTGCCAGCAGCTTTTCGGGGGTGAACACTGAAGCTTTCTTT. The encoded protein is CASSFSGVNTEAFF.

The chain couples TRBV28 to TRBJ2-2; D call uncertain. Germline values: CDR1 MDHEN, CDR2 SYDVKM. V lost 7 bases, J lost 3 bases, and 9 bases lay in between. This CDR3 has 13 amino acids. The CDR3 sequence is CASTGDDTGELFF. In nucleotides, the CDR3 is TGTGCCAGCACAGGTGATGACACCGGGGAGCTGTTTTTT.

This chain's CDR3 is CSASLAYGYTF. The CDR3 DNA sequence: TGCAGTGCTAGTTTGGCCTATGGCTACACCTTC. The chain carries TRBV20-1 and TRBJ1-2; unclear D gene. There are 11 residues in the CDR3. V lost 3 bases and J 4 bases, leaving 6 bases between the germline ends. Germline lookup yields CDR1 DFQATT and CDR2 SNEGSKA (reference sequence).

This chain connects TRBV3-1 (or the pseudogene TRBV3-2) to TRBJ1-1, with D perhaps matching TRBD1 (5 bases). The CDR3 runs to 13 residues. Germline V gives CDR1 LGHDT, CDR2 YNNKEL (reference sequence). Trimming stripped 1 base from V and 5 bases from J, with 8 bases between. CDR3 nucleotide sequence: TGTGCCAGCAGCCAAGGCAGGGTAACTGAAGCTTTCTTT. Encoded protein: CASSQGRVTEAFF.